This T cell receptor (beta chain) was captured in a study of blood T cell repertoires in COVID-19. The germline V gene has CDR1 ENHRY and CDR2 SYGVKD. The CDR3 has 17 residues. Trimming left V 0 bases short and J 0 bases short, with 12 bases between. Repertoires were generated with immunoSEQ multiplex PCR, while TCRdb's copy carries only in-frame clones and drops some. Of 45,000 to 55,000 clones listed, 75% to 90% were seen once; the top ten hold approximately 5%. This chain connects TRBV10-3 to TRBJ2-4; D gene uncertain. This sequence originates from a human donor in a cohort sampled during active COVID-19. The specimen was peripheral blood. The CDR3 is CAISESLQTLAKNIQYF. Written as DNA, the CDR3 is TGTGCCATCAGTGAGTCTCTACAGACATTAGCCAAAAACATTCAGTACTTC.